What follows describes a single T cell receptor beta chain. The antigen is unknown. Germline V gene data show CDR1 as SNHLY and CDR2 as FYNNEI. This CDR3 has 11 amino acids. V was cut by 4 bases and J by 10 bases, with 10 bases left in between. The table came from immunoSEQ multiplex PCR; TCRdb's copy has only in-frame clones and leaves some out. The sample holds roughly 74,000 clones; 87% are singletons and the top ten take 0.45% to 0.55%. This specimen comes from a study of OX40 agonist ivuxolimab in advanced cancers. Study-wide background: Patients received the agonistic anti-OX40 (CD134) antibody ivuxolimab. Study conclusions and caveats: At 0.1 to 3.0 mg/kg, clonal expansion of CD4+ and CD8+ blood T cells had occurred by week 6. Compared with CD4+, CD8+ T cells on average had more expanded clones.

The sample in question was CD4+ or CD8+ T cells sorted from blood, obtained in a trial of the OX40 agonist ivuxolimab. The gene calls are TRBV2 and TRBJ1-1, with D unresolved. This TCR came from an adult with an advanced solid tumor such as melanoma, head and neck, liver or kidney cancer. In DNA form, the CDR3 reads TGTGCCAGCAGTGTAAGGGAAAGAGCTTTCTTT. Protein product: CASSVRERAFF. Complete variable domain (other parts from reference TRBV2 and TRBJ1-1): EPEVTQTPSHQVTQMGQEVILRCVPISNHLYFYWYRQILGQKVEFLVSFYNNEISEKSEIFDDQFSVERPDGSNFTLKIRSTKLEDSAMYFCASSVRERAFFGQGTRLTVV.